Listed below are T cell receptor beta chains from one sample, sequenced in a study of shared clonotypes between healthy human individuals. Produced via immunoSEQ multiplex PCR; TCRdb's table is partial and in-frame only. Of about 1 million clones listed, more than 75% are singletons. Input material: memory CD4+ T cells from PBMCs. Receptors were obtained from a man between 18 and 35 years old in good health. Some clones in this sample may be carry-over from other donors' samples. CDR3s leave out the opening cysteine and the closing phenylalanine or tryptophan. D genes are given only for firm matches. Size values are once, few and many counts, or a class for expanded clones, and some rows have none.

d_call j_call clone_size v_call cdr3_aa
- TRBJ2-2 few TRBV11-3 ASSSLLGGELF
- TRBJ2-5 - TRBV6-6 ASSPRLGAGETQY
TRBD1 TRBJ2-1 - TRBV28 DDRGPQHETDNEQF
- TRBJ2-7 - TRBV13 ASSLGLVSYEQY
TRBD2 TRBJ2-1 once TRBV7-9 ASSLGLAKNNEQF
- TRBJ1-3 once TRBV6-1 ASRARDSGNTIY
- TRBJ2-7 - TRBV5-1 ASSLQTGRVKHEQY
- TRBJ2-5 - TRBV7-2 ASSWNMGGGETQY
TRBD2 TRBJ2-3 - TRBV7-6 ASSLALADSTDTQY
- TRBJ1-3 - TRBV4-2 ASSPPRGQAGAIY
- TRBJ2-3 - TRBV14 ASSQGSGDTQY
TRBD2 TRBJ2-7 - TRBV10-3 AISATGGTTI
- TRBJ2-7 - TRBV4-1 ASSQDSAGRSYEQY
- TRBJ1-3 - TRBV10-2 ASTESSGNTIY
TRBD2 TRBJ2-7 - TRBV4-1 ASSQGLAGSNYEQY
- TRBJ2-7 - TRBV9 ASSVVAGAYEQY
- TRBJ1-1 - TRBV18 ASSPPGGGTTEAF
- TRBJ2-4 once TRBV5-1 ASSFGLQVLAKNIQY
- TRBJ2-1 - TRBV28 ASTRLISYNEQF
- TRBJ2-5 - TRBV6-1 ASSVLSQETQY
- TRBJ1-2 - TRBV9 ASSVVGGGGSPYGYT
TRBD1 TRBJ1-2 - TRBV19 ASSIPGQALYGYT
- TRBJ2-7 few TRBV4-1 ASSQGSRAYEQY
TRBD1 TRBJ2-4 - TRBV19 ASSDRDRGGGKNIQY
- TRBJ2-5 - TRBV14 ASSQVLSGTQY
- TRBJ2-1 - TRBV5-3 ARSLRLTAPGGQF
- TRBJ1-2 - TRBV21-1 ANPIWDGDRWRGGYT
TRBD1 TRBJ2-4 - TRBV5-1 ASSRSDREDIQY
TRBD1 TRBJ2-5 - TRBV19 ASSPAGGPETQY
- TRBJ2-2 - TRBV5-6 ASSLWNTGELF
- TRBJ2-5 many TRBV20-1 SPRQAETQY
TRBD1 TRBJ2-2 few TRBV5-1 ASADRVNTGELF
- TRBJ1-1 - TRBV7-9 ASSFSQGTEAF
TRBD2 TRBJ2-1 - TRBV5-6 ASSFGERDSYNEQF
TRBD1 TRBJ1-5 - TRBV30 AWSPPTGVSSNQPQH
- TRBJ1-1 few TRBV4-1 ASSQGPLNTEAF
- TRBJ2-7 - TRBV15 ATSTSGAYEQY
TRBD2 TRBJ2-1 - TRBV5-1 ASSLDSSGAGNEQF
TRBD1 TRBJ1-2 - TRBV7-2 ASSLNLQGQGRT
- TRBJ2-5 - TRBV11-3 ATPGMETQY
- TRBJ2-1 once TRBV5-1 ASSSGQTYNEQF
- TRBJ1-1 - TRBV7-6 ASSRGNAPEAF
- TRBJ1-1 - TRBV6-6 ASILGGSGAEAF
- TRBJ2-5 - TRBV5-3 ARSSDREGETQY
TRBD1 TRBJ2-3 - TRBV18 ASSPLAQGGTDTQY
- TRBJ1-1 once TRBV7-3 ASSQAQGTEAF
TRBD1 TRBJ2-3 many TRBV6-1 ASSERTGDSTDTQY
- TRBJ2-7 - TRBV11-2 ASSPKPGQSSYEQY
- TRBJ1-2 few TRBV19 ASSPSGTQGLYGYT
- TRBJ1-5 few TRBV7-2 ASSLAPRNQPQH
- TRBJ2-3 - TRBV5-1 ASSFSGSRTDTQY
- TRBJ1-3 - TRBV18 ASSPRQDVGNTIY
TRBD1 TRBJ2-7 - TRBV7-9 ASSPTGKNYEQY